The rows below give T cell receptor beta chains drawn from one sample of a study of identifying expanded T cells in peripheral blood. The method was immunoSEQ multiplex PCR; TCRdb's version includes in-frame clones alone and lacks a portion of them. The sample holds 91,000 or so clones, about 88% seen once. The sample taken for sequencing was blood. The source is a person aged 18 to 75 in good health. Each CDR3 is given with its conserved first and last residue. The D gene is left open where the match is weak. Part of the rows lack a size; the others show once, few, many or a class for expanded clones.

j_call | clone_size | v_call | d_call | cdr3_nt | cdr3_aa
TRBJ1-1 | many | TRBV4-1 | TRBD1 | TGCGCCAGCAGCCGACCCGGGACAGATGTCTCTGAAGCTTTCTTT | CASSRPGTDVSEAFF
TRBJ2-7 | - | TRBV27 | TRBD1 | TGTGCCACCGCGGGACAGGGGCCCTCCTACGAGCAGTACTTC | CATAGQGPSYEQYF
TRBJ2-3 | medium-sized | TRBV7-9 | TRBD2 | TGTGCCAGCAGCTTAAGGACTAGCGGAGATACGCAGTATTTT | CASSLRTSGDTQYF
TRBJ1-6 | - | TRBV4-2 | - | TGTGCCAGCAGCCAAGAGACGGGAAAAGGGAATTCACCCCTCCACTTT | CASSQETGKGNSPLHF
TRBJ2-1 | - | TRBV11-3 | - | TGTGCCAGCAGCCCTAGAGACCTAAACAATGAGCAGTTCTTC | CASSPRDLNNEQFF
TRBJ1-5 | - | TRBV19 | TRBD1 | TGTGCCAGTAGTATAGGGACAGGGGGCGGGCAGCCCCAGCATTTT | CASSIGTGGGQPQHF
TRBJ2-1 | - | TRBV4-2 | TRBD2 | TGTGCCAGCAGCCAAGAGCCTAGCGGGCCCTACAATGAGCAGTTCTTC | CASSQEPSGPYNEQFF
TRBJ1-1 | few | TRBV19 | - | TGTGCCAGTAGTATAGGGGGGAACACTGAAGCTTTCTTT | CASSIGGNTEAFF
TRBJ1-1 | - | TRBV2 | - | TGTGCCAGCAGTGATACCCCTAACACTGAAGCTTTCTTT | CASSDTPNTEAFF
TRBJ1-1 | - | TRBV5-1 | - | TGCGCCAGCAGCCTCGGGGCTAGGGCCACTGAAGCTTTCTTT | CASSLGARATEAFF
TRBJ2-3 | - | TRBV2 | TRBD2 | TGTGCCAGCAGGCCGGGACTAGCGGGAGGGGATACGCAGTATTTT | CASRPGLAGGDTQYF
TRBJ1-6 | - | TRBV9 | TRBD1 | TGTGCCAGCAGCTCCCGACAGGGGGCTGATAATTCACCCCTCCACTTT | CASSSRQGADNSPLHF
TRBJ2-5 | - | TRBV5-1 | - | TGCGCCAGCAGCTTGGGCAGGATGGAGACCCAGTACTTC | CASSLGRMETQYF
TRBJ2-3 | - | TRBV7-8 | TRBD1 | TGTGCCAGCAGCTTTGGACAGGGGATGGCAGATACGCAGTATTTT | CASSFGQGMADTQYF
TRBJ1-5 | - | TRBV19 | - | TGTGCCAGTAGCCGCCTTTGGGGGGGGCAGCCCCAGCATTTT | CASSRLWGGQPQHF
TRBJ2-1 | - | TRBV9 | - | TGTGCCAGCAGCGTAGCCCCGTCAGGGGATGAGCAGTTCTTC | CASSVAPSGDEQFF
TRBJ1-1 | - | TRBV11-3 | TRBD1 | TGTGCCAGCAGCTTAGAGTCCCTCGGGACAGGGGACACTGAAGCTTTCTTT | CASSLESLGTGDTEAFF
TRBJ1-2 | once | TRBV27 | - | TGTGCCAGCAGACCCGGACTGTACTATGGCTACACCTTC | CASRPGLYYGYTF
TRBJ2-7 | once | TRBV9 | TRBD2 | TGTGCCAGCAGCCCACTAGCGGGTCTCTCCTACGAGCAGTACTTC | CASSPLAGLSYEQYF
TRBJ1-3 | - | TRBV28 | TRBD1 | TGTGCCAGCAGTTTGACAGGGCTGTCGGGAAACACCATATATTTT | CASSLTGLSGNTIYF
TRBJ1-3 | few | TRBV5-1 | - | TGCGCCAGCAGCTTGACGTGGGGGCCTGGAAACACCATATATTTT | CASSLTWGPGNTIYF
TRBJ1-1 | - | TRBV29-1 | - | TGCAGCCCGGCCTATGACACTGAAGCTTTCTTT | CSPAYDTEAFF
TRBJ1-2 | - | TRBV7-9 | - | TGTGCCAGCAGCCCCACCCCGTTCGCTAACTATGGCTACACCTTC | CASSPTPFANYGYTF
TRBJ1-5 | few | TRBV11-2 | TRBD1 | TGTGCCAGCAGCCTTGGGACAGGTGCGAATCAGCCCCAGCATTTT | CASSLGTGANQPQHF
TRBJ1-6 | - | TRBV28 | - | TGTGCCAGCTTAAGGTCCAGGTCCGTAGGGTCCCTCCACTTT | CASLRSRSVGSLHF
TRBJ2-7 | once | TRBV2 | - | TGTGCCAGCAGTGAAAATGCGGGACTGAGCTACGAGCAGTACTTC | CASSENAGLSYEQYF
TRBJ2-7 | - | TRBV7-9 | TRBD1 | TGTGCCAGCAGCGGGCGACAGGGGCCCTACGAGCAGTACTTC | CASSGRQGPYEQYF